This TCR beta chain originates from a study of cytomegalovirus exposure and HLA in healthy donors. This CDR3 has 14 amino acids. The V end lost 7 bases, the J end lost 0 bases, and 10 bases lay between the germline ends. CDR1 MGHDK and CDR2 SYGVNS come from the germline V gene. PCR used 60 Vbeta primers and 13 Jbeta primers. Here immunoSEQ multiplex PCR was the method, and the copy in TCRdb shows in-frame clones only, minus some. Of around 100,000 clones in the sample, around 84% were seen once. What was sequenced was PBMCs. The clonotype originates from a young man in good health and CMV-seronegative. The rearrangement links TRBV25-1 to TRBJ2-1; D is ambiguous. The CDR3 DNA sequence: TGTGCCAGCACCCCCCCCGGCTCCTACAATGAGCAGTTCTTC. Its translation is CASTPPGSYNEQFF.